The rows below give T cell receptor beta chains drawn from one sample of a study of blood T cell repertoires in COVID-19. Measured with immunoSEQ multiplex PCR; TCRdb has only the in-frame clones, and not every one. The data contain approximately 300,000 clones, approximately 90% of them seen just once; the ten biggest clones take up 3.5% to 4.5%. Sequenced sample: PBMCs or T cells enriched from blood (not recorded which). The receptors originated from a man aged 30 to 39 who had recovered from COVID-19. The CDR3 runs from the conserved cysteine through the conserved F or W. The D gene is left open where the match is weak. Not every row has a clone size; where given, it reads once, few, many or a size class.

abundance: NA; j_gene: TRBJ2-7; d_gene: TRBD2; v_gene: TRBV5-1; CDR3nt: TGCGCCAGCAGCTTGGGGGCGGCTCCGGGGGGGAGCTCCTACGAGCAGTACTTC; CDR3aa: CASSLGAAPGGSSYEQYF
abundance: NA; j_gene: TRBJ1-4; d_gene: TRBD1; v_gene: TRBV5-1; CDR3nt: TGCGCCAGCAGGCCGGGGACAGATGAAAAACTGTTTTTT; CDR3aa: CASRPGTDEKLFF
abundance: once; j_gene: TRBJ1-5; d_gene: TRBD1; v_gene: TRBV27; CDR3nt: TGTGCCAGCAGTTGGACAGGGCGAAGTCAGCCCCAGCATTTT; CDR3aa: CASSWTGRSQPQHF
abundance: NA; j_gene: TRBJ2-5; d_gene: TRBD2; v_gene: TRBV3-1/TRBV3-2; CDR3nt: TGTGCCAGCAGCCACGAGACTAGCGGGGGGACCCAGTACTTC; CDR3aa: CASSHETSGGTQYF
abundance: NA; j_gene: TRBJ2-1; d_gene: NA; v_gene: TRBV5-8; CDR3nt: TGTGCCAGCAGCCGCAGGGGAAATGAGCAGTTCTTC; CDR3aa: CASSRRGNEQFF
abundance: NA; j_gene: TRBJ2-5; d_gene: NA; v_gene: TRBV5-4; CDR3nt: TGTGCCAGCAGCCCTGAGGGGGATTTTGAGACCCAGTACTTC; CDR3aa: CASSPEGDFETQYF
abundance: NA; j_gene: TRBJ2-1; d_gene: NA; v_gene: TRBV20-1; CDR3nt: TGCAGTGCTAGTTCCAGGGGCAATGAGCAGTTCTTC; CDR3aa: CSASSRGNEQFF
abundance: NA; j_gene: TRBJ1-1; d_gene: NA; v_gene: TRBV19; CDR3nt: TGTGCCAGTAGTATCCTCCTAGCCGGGGGGGAAACTGAAGCTTTCTTT; CDR3aa: CASSILLAGGETEAFF
abundance: NA; j_gene: TRBJ2-2; d_gene: TRBD2; v_gene: TRBV7-6; CDR3nt: TGTGCCAGCAGCTCGAGCACTAGCGCAAACACCGGGGAGCTGTTTTTT; CDR3aa: CASSSSTSANTGELFF
abundance: NA; j_gene: TRBJ1-1; d_gene: NA; v_gene: TRBV29-1; CDR3nt: TGCAGCGTGGCGGCGGGGTCGAACACTGAAGCTTTCTTT; CDR3aa: CSVAAGSNTEAFF
abundance: once; j_gene: TRBJ1-1; d_gene: NA; v_gene: TRBV5-1; CDR3nt: TGCGCCAGCAGCTTCGATCGCGGGACTGAAGCTTTCTTT; CDR3aa: CASSFDRGTEAFF
abundance: NA; j_gene: TRBJ1-2; d_gene: NA; v_gene: TRBV27; CDR3nt: TGTGCCAGCAGTCGGGAGAAGTTAGCTAACTATGGCTACACCTTC; CDR3aa: CASSREKLANYGYTF
abundance: NA; j_gene: TRBJ2-7; d_gene: NA; v_gene: TRBV2; CDR3nt: TGTGCCAGCAGTTTGGGGGGGCCCTCGGCCTACGAGCAGTACTTC; CDR3aa: CASSLGGPSAYEQYF
abundance: NA; j_gene: TRBJ2-3; d_gene: TRBD2; v_gene: TRBV7-2; CDR3nt: TGTGCCAGCAGCTTAGGACGGGGGGGAGGGACAGATACGCAGTATTTT; CDR3aa: CASSLGRGGGTDTQYF
abundance: once; j_gene: TRBJ2-7; d_gene: NA; v_gene: TRBV3-1/TRBV3-2; CDR3nt: TGTGCCAGCAGCCTGTCGGACAGCACCTACGAGCAGTACTTC; CDR3aa: CASSLSDSTYEQYF
abundance: NA; j_gene: TRBJ1-5; d_gene: NA; v_gene: TRBV18; CDR3nt: TGTGCCAGCTCCTCCGACACTAGCAATCAGCCCCAGCATTTT; CDR3aa: CASSSDTSNQPQHF
abundance: NA; j_gene: TRBJ2-5; d_gene: NA; v_gene: TRBV25-1; CDR3nt: TGTGCCAGCAGTGGTGGGCAGGGGGAGACCCAGTACTTC; CDR3aa: CASSGGQGETQYF
abundance: many; j_gene: TRBJ2-1; d_gene: TRBD2; v_gene: TRBV24-1; CDR3nt: TGTGCCACCAGTGAGTCGGGACTAGCGGGAGTAAGGTCCTACAATGAGCAGTTCTTC; CDR3aa: CATSESGLAGVRSYNEQFF
abundance: NA; j_gene: TRBJ2-3; d_gene: NA; v_gene: TRBV28; CDR3nt: TGTGCCGTCAGGGGGCGAGGTCTGGGGGGGCTCACAGATACGCAGTATTTT; CDR3aa: CAVRGRGLGGLTDTQYF
abundance: NA; j_gene: TRBJ2-1; d_gene: NA; v_gene: TRBV24-1; CDR3nt: TGTGCCACCAGTGATTTTTATAATGAGCAGTTCTTC; CDR3aa: CATSDFYNEQFF
abundance: NA; j_gene: TRBJ1-4; d_gene: TRBD1; v_gene: TRBV5-1; CDR3nt: TGCGCCAGCAGCTTGGGGAAACCGGGACAGGGAAGGTTGTCAACTAATGAAAAACTGTTTTTT; CDR3aa: CASSLGKPGQGRLSTNEKLFF
abundance: NA; j_gene: TRBJ1-1; d_gene: NA; v_gene: TRBV5-1; CDR3nt: TGCGCCAGCAGCGAAGGCGGGTACCCTGAAGCTTTCTTT; CDR3aa: CASSEGGYPEAFF
abundance: NA; j_gene: TRBJ1-1; d_gene: TRBD1; v_gene: TRBV18; CDR3nt: TGTGCCAGCTCTCGTTCCGGGACAGGGGTAATTATGAACACTGAAGCTTTCTTT; CDR3aa: CASSRSGTGVIMNTEAFF
abundance: NA; j_gene: TRBJ2-1; d_gene: NA; v_gene: TRBV27; CDR3nt: TGTGCCAGCAGTCCCCTCTCCCCCGGGGAGCAGTTCTTC; CDR3aa: CASSPLSPGEQFF
abundance: NA; j_gene: TRBJ2-1; d_gene: NA; v_gene: TRBV30; CDR3nt: TGTGCCTGGAGGGAAGAGGGAATAACCAATGAGCAGTTCTTC; CDR3aa: CAWREEGITNEQFF
abundance: NA; j_gene: TRBJ1-4; d_gene: TRBD1; v_gene: TRBV18; CDR3nt: TGTGCCAGCTCACCACAGAAAATTCGGGACAGTACTAATGAAAAACTGTTTTTT; CDR3aa: CASSPQKIRDSTNEKLFF
abundance: once; j_gene: TRBJ2-7; d_gene: TRBD1; v_gene: TRBV28; CDR3nt: TGTGCCAGCAGGGGTTCGGGGACAGGCACCTACGAGCAGTACTTC; CDR3aa: CASRGSGTGTYEQYF
abundance: once; j_gene: TRBJ1-6; d_gene: TRBD1; v_gene: TRBV5-1; CDR3nt: TGCGCCAGTAGGCGGACAGGGGAGAATTCACCCCTCCACTTT; CDR3aa: CASRRTGENSPLHF
abundance: NA; j_gene: TRBJ1-2; d_gene: NA; v_gene: TRBV5-1; CDR3nt: TGCGCCAGCAGCCTGGGTCGGGGGGTTTCTAACTATGGCTACACCTTC; CDR3aa: CASSLGRGVSNYGYTF
abundance: NA; j_gene: TRBJ2-7; d_gene: TRBD1; v_gene: TRBV2; CDR3nt: TGTGCCAGCGGGACAGTCCACGAGCAGTACTTC; CDR3aa: CASGTVHEQYF
abundance: NA; j_gene: TRBJ2-1; d_gene: TRBD2; v_gene: TRBV5-4; CDR3nt: TGTGCCAGCCGGAACGGGGGGGCCAATGCGAATGAGCAGTTCTTC; CDR3aa: CASRNGGANANEQFF
abundance: NA; j_gene: TRBJ1-1; d_gene: NA; v_gene: TRBV5-1; CDR3nt: TGCGCCAGCAGCTTGGTTGGGCAGGGAGGTTTGGACACTGAAGCTTTCTTT; CDR3aa: CASSLVGQGGLDTEAFF
abundance: once; j_gene: TRBJ1-1; d_gene: NA; v_gene: TRBV7-9; CDR3nt: TGTGCCAGCAGCTTGATACAGGGTAGCACTGAAGCTTTCTTT; CDR3aa: CASSLIQGSTEAFF
abundance: NA; j_gene: TRBJ1-1; d_gene: NA; v_gene: TRBV6-1; CDR3nt: TGTGCCAGCAGTGAACGAAGGGGGTTGGGCACTGAAGCTTTCTTT; CDR3aa: CASSERRGLGTEAFF
abundance: NA; j_gene: TRBJ1-1; d_gene: NA; v_gene: TRBV5-1; CDR3nt: TGCGCCAGCAGCTTGGAAATAGGGGAAGTAAACACTGAAGCTTTCTTT; CDR3aa: CASSLEIGEVNTEAFF
abundance: NA; j_gene: TRBJ1-4; d_gene: NA; v_gene: TRBV25-1; CDR3nt: TGTGCCAGCCTTCCAGCGGGTGCCAATGAAAAACTGTTTTTT; CDR3aa: CASLPAGANEKLFF
abundance: few; j_gene: TRBJ2-7; d_gene: NA; v_gene: TRBV2; CDR3nt: TGTGCCAGCAGTGGTAGCAGGGGCGAGCAGTACTTC; CDR3aa: CASSGSRGEQYF
abundance: NA; j_gene: TRBJ1-6; d_gene: TRBD1; v_gene: TRBV25-1; CDR3nt: TGTGCCAGCAGTGAATTAGGACAGGGGTTTTCACCCCTCCACTTT; CDR3aa: CASSELGQGFSPLHF
abundance: NA; j_gene: TRBJ2-1; d_gene: TRBD1; v_gene: TRBV15; CDR3nt: TGTGCCACCAGCAGGCCGGGACAGGGGGGGAATGAGCAGTTCTTC; CDR3aa: CATSRPGQGGNEQFF
abundance: NA; j_gene: TRBJ2-2; d_gene: NA; v_gene: TRBV3-1/TRBV3-2; CDR3nt: TGTGCCAGCAGTAAACAGGGAACCACCGGGGAGCTGTTTTTT; CDR3aa: CASSKQGTTGELFF
abundance: NA; j_gene: TRBJ2-1; d_gene: NA; v_gene: TRBV14; CDR3nt: TGTGCCAGCAGCCAAGTATTGAACCTGCGGTTCTTC; CDR3aa: CASSQVLNLRFF
abundance: NA; j_gene: TRBJ2-5; d_gene: NA; v_gene: TRBV7-2; CDR3nt: TGTGCCAGCAGCAACCGACGGGAGCGTTTAACCGAGACCCAGTACTTC; CDR3aa: CASSNRRERLTETQYF
abundance: NA; j_gene: TRBJ2-1; d_gene: NA; v_gene: TRBV5-1; CDR3nt: TGCGCCAGCAGCCTCGTGGGAGGACTGGGCTCACATAGTGAGCAGTTCTTC; CDR3aa: CASSLVGGLGSHSEQFF
abundance: NA; j_gene: TRBJ2-3; d_gene: TRBD2; v_gene: TRBV6-1; CDR3nt: TGTGCCAGCAGTGCCGGGACTAGCGGGGAGGGAAGTACAGATACGCAGTATTTT; CDR3aa: CASSAGTSGEGSTDTQYF
abundance: NA; j_gene: TRBJ1-5; d_gene: NA; v_gene: TRBV28; CDR3nt: TGTGCCAGCAGTCGTAATCAGCCCCAGCATTTT; CDR3aa: CASSRNQPQHF
abundance: few; j_gene: TRBJ2-7; d_gene: TRBD2; v_gene: TRBV7-2; CDR3nt: TGTGCCAGCAGCTTCTTAGGAAGCGGGGGGTATTACGAGCAGTACTTC; CDR3aa: CASSFLGSGGYYEQYF
abundance: few; j_gene: TRBJ2-2; d_gene: TRBD2; v_gene: TRBV7-2; CDR3nt: TGTGCCAGCAGGAGGACTAGCGGGAGACACGGGGAGCTGTTTTTT; CDR3aa: CASRRTSGRHGELFF
abundance: once; j_gene: TRBJ2-4; d_gene: NA; v_gene: TRBV3-1/TRBV3-2; CDR3nt: TGTGCCAGCAGCCAAGGTGGGGGGTCCGCCATTCAGTACTTC; CDR3aa: CASSQGGGSAIQYF
abundance: few; j_gene: TRBJ1-3; d_gene: NA; v_gene: TRBV14; CDR3nt: TGTGCCAGCAGCCAAGATTCCGGCGCCTGGCGGGTAGGAAACACCATATATTTT; CDR3aa: CASSQDSGAWRVGNTIYF
abundance: NA; j_gene: TRBJ1-2; d_gene: NA; v_gene: TRBV5-5; CDR3nt: TGTGCCAGCAGCTTGCAGGATAACTATGGCTACACCTTC; CDR3aa: CASSLQDNYGYTF
abundance: NA; j_gene: TRBJ2-1; d_gene: TRBD1; v_gene: TRBV7-8; CDR3nt: TGTGCCAGCAGCCTGGGGACAGGGGGCGAGTTCTTC; CDR3aa: CASSLGTGGEFF